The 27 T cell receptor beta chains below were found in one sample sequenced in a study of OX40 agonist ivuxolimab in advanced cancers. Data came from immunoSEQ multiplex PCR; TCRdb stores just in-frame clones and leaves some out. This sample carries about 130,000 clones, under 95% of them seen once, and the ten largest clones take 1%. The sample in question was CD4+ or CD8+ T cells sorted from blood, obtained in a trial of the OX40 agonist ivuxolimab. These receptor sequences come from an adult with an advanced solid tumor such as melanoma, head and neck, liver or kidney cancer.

The CDR3 nucleotides are TGTGCCAGCAGAAGGGACAGAAACTATGGCTACACCTTC. Translating gives CASRRDRNYGYTF. The chain combines TRBV6-5 with TRBJ1-2, with TRBD1 identical over 7 bases. The CDR3 runs to 13 residues. After removal of 6 bases from V and 2 bases from J, the junction contained 3 bases not matched to a gene. The germline gives CDR1 MNHEY, CDR2 SVGAGI.

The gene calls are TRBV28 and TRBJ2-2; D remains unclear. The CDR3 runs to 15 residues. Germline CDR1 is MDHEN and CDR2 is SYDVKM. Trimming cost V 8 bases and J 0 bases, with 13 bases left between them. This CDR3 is CASRRRPSNTGELFF. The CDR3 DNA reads TGTGCCAGCCGGAGACGGCCTTCGAACACCGGGGAGCTGTTTTTT.

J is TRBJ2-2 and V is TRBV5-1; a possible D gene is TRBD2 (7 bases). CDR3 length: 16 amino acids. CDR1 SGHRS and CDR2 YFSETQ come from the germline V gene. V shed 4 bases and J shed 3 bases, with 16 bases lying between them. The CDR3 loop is CASSVGWGGHTGELFF. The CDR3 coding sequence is TGCGCCAGCAGCGTTGGATGGGGGGGCCACACCGGGGAGCTGTTTTTT.

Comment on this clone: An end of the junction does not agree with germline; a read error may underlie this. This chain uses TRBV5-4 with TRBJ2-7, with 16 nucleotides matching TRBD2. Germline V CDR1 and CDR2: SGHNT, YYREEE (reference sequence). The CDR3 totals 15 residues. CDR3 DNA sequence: TGCGCCAGCAGCCAAGGGACTAGCGGGGGGGCCGAGCAGTACTTC. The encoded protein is CASSQGTSGGAEQYF.

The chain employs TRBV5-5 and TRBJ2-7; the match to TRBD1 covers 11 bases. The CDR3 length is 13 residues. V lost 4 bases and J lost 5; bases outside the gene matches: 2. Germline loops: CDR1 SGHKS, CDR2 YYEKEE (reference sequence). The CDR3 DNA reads TGTGCCAGCAGCCCGGGACAGGGGGACGAGCAGTACTTC. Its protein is CASSPGQGDEQYF.

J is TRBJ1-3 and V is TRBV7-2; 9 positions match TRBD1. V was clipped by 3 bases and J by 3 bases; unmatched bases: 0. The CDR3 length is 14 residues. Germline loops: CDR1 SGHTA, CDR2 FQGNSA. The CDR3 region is CASSLDRGGNTIYF. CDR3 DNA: TGTGCCAGCAGCTTGGACAGGGGTGGAAACACCATATATTTT.

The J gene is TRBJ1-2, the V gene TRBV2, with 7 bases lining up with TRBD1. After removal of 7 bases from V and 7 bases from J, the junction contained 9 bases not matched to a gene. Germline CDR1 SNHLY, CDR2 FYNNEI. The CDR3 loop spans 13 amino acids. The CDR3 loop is CASKADRIFGYTF. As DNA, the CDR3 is TGTGCCAGCAAAGCGGACAGGATATTTGGCTACACCTTC.

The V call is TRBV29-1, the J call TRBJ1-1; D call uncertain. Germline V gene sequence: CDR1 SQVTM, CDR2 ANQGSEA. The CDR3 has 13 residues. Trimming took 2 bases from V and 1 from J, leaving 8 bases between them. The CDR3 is CSVERPQNTEAFF. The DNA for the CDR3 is TGCAGCGTTGAAAGACCCCAGAACACTGAAGCTTTCTTT.

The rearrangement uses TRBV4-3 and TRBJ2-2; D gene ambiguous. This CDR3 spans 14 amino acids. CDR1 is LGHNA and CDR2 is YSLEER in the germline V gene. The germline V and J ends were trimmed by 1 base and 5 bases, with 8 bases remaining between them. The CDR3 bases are TGCGCCAGCAGCCAAGTTGGTGGAACCGGGGAGCTGTTTTTT. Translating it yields CASSQVGGTGELFF.

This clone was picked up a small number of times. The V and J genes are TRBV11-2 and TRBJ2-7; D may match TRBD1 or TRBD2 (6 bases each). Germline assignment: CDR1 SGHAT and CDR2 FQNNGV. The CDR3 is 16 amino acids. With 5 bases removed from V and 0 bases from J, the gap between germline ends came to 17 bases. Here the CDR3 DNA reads TGTGCCAGCAGCCCTCTCTCGGGGGCTGCCTCCTACGAGCAGTACTTC. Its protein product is CASSPLSGAASYEQYF. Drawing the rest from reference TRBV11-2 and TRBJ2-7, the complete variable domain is EAGVAQSPRYKIIEKRQSVAFWCNPISGHATLYWYQQILGQGPKLLIQFQNNGVVDDSQLPKDRFSAERLKGVDSTLKIQPAKLEDSAVYLCASSPLSGAASYEQYFGPGTRLTVT.

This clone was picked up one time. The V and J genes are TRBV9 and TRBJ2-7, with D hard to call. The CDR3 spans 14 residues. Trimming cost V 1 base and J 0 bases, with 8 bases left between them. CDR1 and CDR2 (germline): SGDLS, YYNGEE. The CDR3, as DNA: TGTGCCAGCAGCGTACGGGCCTTCTCCTACGAGCAGTACTTC. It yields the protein CASSVRAFSYEQYF. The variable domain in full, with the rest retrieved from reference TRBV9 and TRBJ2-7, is DSGVTQTPKHLITATGQRVTLRCSPRSGDLSVYWYQQSLDQGLQFLIQYYNGEERAKGNILERFSAQQFPDLHSELNLSSLELGDSALYFCASSVRAFSYEQYFGPGTRLTVT.

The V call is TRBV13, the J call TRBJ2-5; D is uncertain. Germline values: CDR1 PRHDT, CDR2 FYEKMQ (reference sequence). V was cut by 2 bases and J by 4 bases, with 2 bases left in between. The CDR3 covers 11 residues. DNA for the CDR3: TGTGCCAGCAGCTTATCAGAGACCCAGTACTTC. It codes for CASSLSETQYF.

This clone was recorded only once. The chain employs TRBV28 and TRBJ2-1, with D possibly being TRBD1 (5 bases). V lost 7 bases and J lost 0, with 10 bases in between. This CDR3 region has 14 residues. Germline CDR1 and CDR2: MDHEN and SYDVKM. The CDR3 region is CASTDSSSYNEQFF. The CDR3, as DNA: TGTGCCAGCACCGACAGCAGCTCCTACAATGAGCAGTTCTTC.

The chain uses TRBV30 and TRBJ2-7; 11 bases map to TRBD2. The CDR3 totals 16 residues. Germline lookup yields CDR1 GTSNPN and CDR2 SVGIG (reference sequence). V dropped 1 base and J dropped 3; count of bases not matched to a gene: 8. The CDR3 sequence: CAWSGSAGTSGYEQYF. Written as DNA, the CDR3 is TGTGCCTGGAGTGGATCGGCGGGGACTAGCGGCTACGAGCAGTACTTC.

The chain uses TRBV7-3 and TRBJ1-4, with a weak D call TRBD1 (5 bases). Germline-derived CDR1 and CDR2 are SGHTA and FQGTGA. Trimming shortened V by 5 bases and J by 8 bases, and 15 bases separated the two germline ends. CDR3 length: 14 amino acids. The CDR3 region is CASSAAGPGEKLFF. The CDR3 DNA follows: TGTGCCAGCAGCGCCGCGGGGCCCGGGGAAAAACTGTTTTTT.

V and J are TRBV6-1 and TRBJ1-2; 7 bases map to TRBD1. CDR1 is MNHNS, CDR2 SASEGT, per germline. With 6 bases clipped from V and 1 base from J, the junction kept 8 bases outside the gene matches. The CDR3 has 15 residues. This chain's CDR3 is CASSGTDTINYGYTF. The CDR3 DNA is TGTGCCAGCAGCGGGACAGACACGATTAACTATGGCTACACCTTC.

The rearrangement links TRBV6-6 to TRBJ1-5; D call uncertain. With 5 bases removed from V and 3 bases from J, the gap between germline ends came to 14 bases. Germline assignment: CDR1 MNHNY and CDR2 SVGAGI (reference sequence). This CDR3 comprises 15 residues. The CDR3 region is CASSPHKDDNQPQHF. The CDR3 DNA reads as TGTGCCAGCAGTCCTCACAAAGATGACAATCAGCCCCAGCATTTT.

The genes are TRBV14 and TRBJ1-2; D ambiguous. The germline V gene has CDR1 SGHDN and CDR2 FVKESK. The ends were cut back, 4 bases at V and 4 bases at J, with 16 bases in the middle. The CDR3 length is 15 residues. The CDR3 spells CASSPRLSLGYGYTF. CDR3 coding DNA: TGTGCCAGCAGCCCCCGACTTAGCCTTGGCTATGGCTACACCTTC.

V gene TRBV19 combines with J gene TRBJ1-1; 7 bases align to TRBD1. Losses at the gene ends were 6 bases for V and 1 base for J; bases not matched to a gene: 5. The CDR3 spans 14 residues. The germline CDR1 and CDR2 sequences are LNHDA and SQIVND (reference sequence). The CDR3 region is CASRGDRKNTEAFF. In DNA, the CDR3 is TGTGCCAGTAGGGGGGACAGAAAGAACACTGAAGCTTTCTTT.

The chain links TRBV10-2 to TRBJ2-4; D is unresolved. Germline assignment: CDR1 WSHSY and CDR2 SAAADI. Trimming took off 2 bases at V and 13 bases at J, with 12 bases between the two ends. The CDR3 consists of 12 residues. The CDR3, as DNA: TGCGCCAGCAGTGAGCGGGTCTCATACCAGTACTTC. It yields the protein CASSERVSYQYF.

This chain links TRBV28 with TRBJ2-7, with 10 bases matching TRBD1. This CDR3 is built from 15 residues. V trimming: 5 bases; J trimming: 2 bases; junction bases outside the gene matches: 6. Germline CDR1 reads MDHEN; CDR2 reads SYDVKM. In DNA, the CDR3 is TGTGCCAGCAGTCTGGACAGGGGGATGACCTACGAGCAGTACTTC. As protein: CASSLDRGMTYEQYF.

In DNA, the CDR3 is TGTGCCAGCAGCTCGGGACTTGCCTACGAGCAGTACTTC. As protein: CASSSGLAYEQYF. The chain has TRBV7-6 and TRBJ2-7; possible D gene TRBD2, 6 bases. Germline V gene data show CDR1 as SGHVS and CDR2 as FNYEAQ. Trimming left V 4 bases short and J 2 bases short, with 9 bases between. The CDR3 sequence is 13 residues long.

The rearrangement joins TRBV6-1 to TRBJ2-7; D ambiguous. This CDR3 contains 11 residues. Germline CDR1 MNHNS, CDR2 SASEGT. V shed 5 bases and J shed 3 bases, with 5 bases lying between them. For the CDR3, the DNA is TGTGCCAGCAGTTTAGGCTACGAGCAGTACTTC. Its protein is CASSLGYEQYF.

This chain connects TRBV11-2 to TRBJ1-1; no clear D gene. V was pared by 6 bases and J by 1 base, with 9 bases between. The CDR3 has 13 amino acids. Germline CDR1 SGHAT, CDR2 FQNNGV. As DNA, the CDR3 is TGTGCCAGCAGTTTGGGCCGGAACACTGAAGCTTTCTTT. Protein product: CASSLGRNTEAFF. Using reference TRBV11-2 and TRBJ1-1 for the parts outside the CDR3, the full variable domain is EAGVAQSPRYKIIEKRQSVAFWCNPISGHATLYWYQQILGQGPKLLIQFQNNGVVDDSQLPKDRFSAERLKGVDSTLKIQPAKLEDSAVYLCASSLGRNTEAFFGQGTRLTVV.

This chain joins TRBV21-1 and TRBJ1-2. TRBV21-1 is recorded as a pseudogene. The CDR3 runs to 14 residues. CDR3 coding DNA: TGTGCCAGCAGCAATGGCAGGACCGTCTATGGCTACACCTTC. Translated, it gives CASSNGRTVYGYTF.

The CDR3 nucleotides are TGTGCCAGCAGCTTAGAGTGGGGGGGGAATCAGCCCCAGCATTTT. Its translation: CASSLEWGGNQPQHF. J is TRBJ1-5 and V is TRBV11-2; possible D gene TRBD1, 5 bases. Germline CDR1 SGHAT, CDR2 FQNNGV. The length of the CDR3 is 15 residues. V lost 0 bases to trimming and J lost 4 bases, with 10 bases between them.

DNA for the CDR3: TGTGCCAGCAGCTTGTGGATAAACGGGGGATACAATGAGCAGTTCTTC. Its protein is CASSLWINGGYNEQFF. This sequence joins TRBV5-6 and TRBJ2-1; D possibly corresponds to TRBD2 (6 bases). The CDR3 runs 16 residues. Germline V gene data show CDR1 as SGHDT and CDR2 as YYEEEE. Between the trimmed V and J ends, which lost 1 base and 4 bases, there was a span of 15 bases.